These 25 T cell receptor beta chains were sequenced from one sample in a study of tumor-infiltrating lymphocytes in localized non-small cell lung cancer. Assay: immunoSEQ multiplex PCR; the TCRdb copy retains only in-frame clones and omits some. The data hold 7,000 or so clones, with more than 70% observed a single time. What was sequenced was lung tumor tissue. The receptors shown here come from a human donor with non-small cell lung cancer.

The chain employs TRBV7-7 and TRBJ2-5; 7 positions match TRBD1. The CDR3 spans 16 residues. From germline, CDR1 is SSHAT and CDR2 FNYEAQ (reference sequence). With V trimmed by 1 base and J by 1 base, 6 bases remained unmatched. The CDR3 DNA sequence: TGTGCCAGCAGCTTAGGGAGGACAGGATTCCAAGAGACCCAGTACTTC. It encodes CASSLGRTGFQETQYF.

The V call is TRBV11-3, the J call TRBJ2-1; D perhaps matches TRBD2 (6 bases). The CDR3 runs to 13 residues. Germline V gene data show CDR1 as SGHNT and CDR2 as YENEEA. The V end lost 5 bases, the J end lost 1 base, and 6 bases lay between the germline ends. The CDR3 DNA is TGTGCCAGCAGCGGGGGGTCCTACAATGAGCAGTTCTTC. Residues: CASSGGSYNEQFF.

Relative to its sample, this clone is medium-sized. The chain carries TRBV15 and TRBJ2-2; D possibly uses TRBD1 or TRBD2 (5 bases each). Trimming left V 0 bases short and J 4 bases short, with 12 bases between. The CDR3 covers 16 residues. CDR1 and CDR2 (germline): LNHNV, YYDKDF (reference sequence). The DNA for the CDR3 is TGTGCCACCAGCAGAGATCAGGGACGGGTCACCGGGGAGCTGTTTTTT. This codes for CATSRDQGRVTGELFF.

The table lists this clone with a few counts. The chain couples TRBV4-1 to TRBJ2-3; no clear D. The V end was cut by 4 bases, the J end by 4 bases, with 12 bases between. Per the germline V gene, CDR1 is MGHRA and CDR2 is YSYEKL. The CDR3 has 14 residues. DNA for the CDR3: TGCGCCAGCAGCCCCCCCATTCTGGCAGATACGCAGTATTTT. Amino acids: CASSPPILADTQYF.

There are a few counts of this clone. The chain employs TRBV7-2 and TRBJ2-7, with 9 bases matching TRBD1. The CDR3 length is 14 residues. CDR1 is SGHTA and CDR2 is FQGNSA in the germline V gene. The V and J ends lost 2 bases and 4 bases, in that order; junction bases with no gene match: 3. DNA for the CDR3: TGTGCCAGCAGCTTAAACAGGGGGCGATACGAGCAGTACTTC. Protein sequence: CASSLNRGRYEQYF. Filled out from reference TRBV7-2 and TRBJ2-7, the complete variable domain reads GAGVSQSPSNKVTEKGKDVELRCDPISGHTALYWYRQSLGQGLEFLIYFQGNSAPDKSGLPSDRFSAERTGGSVSTLTIQRTQQEDSAVYLCASSLNRGRYEQYFGPGTRLTVT.

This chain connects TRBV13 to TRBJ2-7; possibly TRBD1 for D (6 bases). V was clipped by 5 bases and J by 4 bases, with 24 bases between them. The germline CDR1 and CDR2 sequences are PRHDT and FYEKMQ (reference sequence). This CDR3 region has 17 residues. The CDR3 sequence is CASSLRGSSTFQYEQYF. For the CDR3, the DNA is TGTGCCAGCAGCCTGAGGGGGTCCTCCACCTTTCAGTACGAGCAGTACTTC.

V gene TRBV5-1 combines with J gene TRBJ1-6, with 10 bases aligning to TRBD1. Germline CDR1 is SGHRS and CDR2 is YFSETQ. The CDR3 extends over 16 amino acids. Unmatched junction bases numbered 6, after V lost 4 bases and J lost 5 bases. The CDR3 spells CASSTGQGGNNSPLHF. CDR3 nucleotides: TGCGCCAGCAGCACCGGACAGGGGGGCAATAATTCACCCCTCCACTTT.

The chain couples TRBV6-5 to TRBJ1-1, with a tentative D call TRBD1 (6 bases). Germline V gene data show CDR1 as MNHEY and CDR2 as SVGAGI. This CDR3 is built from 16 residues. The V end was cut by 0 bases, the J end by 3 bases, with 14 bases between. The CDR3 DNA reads TGTGCCAGCAGTTACTCGAGGGGGTTGCGGGACACTGAAGCTTTCTTT. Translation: CASSYSRGLRDTEAFF.

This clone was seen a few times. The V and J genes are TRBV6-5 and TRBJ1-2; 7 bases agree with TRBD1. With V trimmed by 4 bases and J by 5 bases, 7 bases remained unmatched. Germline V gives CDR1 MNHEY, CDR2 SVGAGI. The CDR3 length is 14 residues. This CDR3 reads CASSSPTGRYGYTF. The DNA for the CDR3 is TGTGCCAGCAGTTCTCCGACAGGGCGGTATGGCTACACCTTC.

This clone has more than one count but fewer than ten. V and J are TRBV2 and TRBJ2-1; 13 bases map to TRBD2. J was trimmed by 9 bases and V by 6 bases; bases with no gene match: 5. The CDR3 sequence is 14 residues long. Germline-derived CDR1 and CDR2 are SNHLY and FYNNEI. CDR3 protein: CASSRTSGGGEQFF. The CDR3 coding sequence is TGTGCCAGCAGCAGGACTAGCGGGGGAGGTGAGCAGTTCTTC. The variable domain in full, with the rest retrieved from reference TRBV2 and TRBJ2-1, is EPEVTQTPSHQVTQMGQEVILRCVPISNHLYFYWYRQILGQKVEFLVSFYNNEISEKSEIFDDQFSVERPDGSNFTLKIRSTKLEDSAMYFCASSRTSGGGEQFFGPGTRLTVL.

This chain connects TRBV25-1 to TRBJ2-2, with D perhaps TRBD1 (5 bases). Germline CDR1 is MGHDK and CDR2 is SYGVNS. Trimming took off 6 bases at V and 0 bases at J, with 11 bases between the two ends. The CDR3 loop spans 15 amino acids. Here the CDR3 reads CASRSDNSNTGELFF. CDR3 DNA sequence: TGTGCCAGCAGGTCGGACAACTCGAACACCGGGGAGCTGTTTTTT.

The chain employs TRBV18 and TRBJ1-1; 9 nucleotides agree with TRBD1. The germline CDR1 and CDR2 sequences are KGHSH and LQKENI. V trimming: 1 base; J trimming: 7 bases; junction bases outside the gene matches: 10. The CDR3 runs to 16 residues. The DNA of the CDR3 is TGTGCCAGCTCACCACTGGGACAGGGTGTTAAAATTGAAGCTTTCTTT. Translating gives CASSPLGQGVKIEAFF.

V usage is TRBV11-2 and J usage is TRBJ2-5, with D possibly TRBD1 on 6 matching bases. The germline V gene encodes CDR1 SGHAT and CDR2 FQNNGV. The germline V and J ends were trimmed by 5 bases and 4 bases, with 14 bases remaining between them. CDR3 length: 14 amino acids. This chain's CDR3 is CASSPQTGTETQYF. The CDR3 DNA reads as TGTGCCAGCAGCCCCCAGACAGGCACAGAGACCCAGTACTTC.

The chain's CDR3 is CASSPSGTGGSQPQHF. CDR3 coding DNA: TGTGCCAGCTCACCATCCGGGACAGGGGGAAGTCAGCCCCAGCATTTT. The V call is TRBV18, the J call TRBJ1-5; 11 bases match TRBD1. The germline gives CDR1 KGHSH, CDR2 LQKENI. V trimming: 2 bases; J trimming: 6 bases; junction bases outside the gene matches: 6. The CDR3 totals 16 residues.

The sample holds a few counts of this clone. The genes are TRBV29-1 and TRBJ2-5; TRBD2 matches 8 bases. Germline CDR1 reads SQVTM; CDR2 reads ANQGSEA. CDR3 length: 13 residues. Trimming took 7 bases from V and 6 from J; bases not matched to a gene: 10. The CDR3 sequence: CSAATASGQTQYF. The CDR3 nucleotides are TGCAGCGCCGCAACGGCTAGCGGGCAGACCCAGTACTTC.

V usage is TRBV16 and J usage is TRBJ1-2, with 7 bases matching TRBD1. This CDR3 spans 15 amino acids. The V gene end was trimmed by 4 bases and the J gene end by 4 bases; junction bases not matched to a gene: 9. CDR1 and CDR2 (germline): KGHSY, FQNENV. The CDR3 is CASSLPGGRGYGYTF. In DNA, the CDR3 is TGTGCCAGCAGCCTCCCAGGGGGAAGGGGCTATGGCTACACCTTC.

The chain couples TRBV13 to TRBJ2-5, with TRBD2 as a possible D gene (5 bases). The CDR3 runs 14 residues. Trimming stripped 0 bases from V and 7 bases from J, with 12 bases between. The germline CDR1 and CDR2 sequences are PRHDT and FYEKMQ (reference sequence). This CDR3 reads CASSLGREGATQYF. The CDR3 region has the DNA TGTGCCAGCAGCTTAGGTCGAGAGGGTGCGACCCAGTACTTC.

The CDR3 is CASSVGDSVYEQYF. The CDR3 DNA reads TGCGCCAGCAGCGTCGGGGACTCCGTTTACGAGCAGTACTTC. The V and J genes are TRBV5-1 and TRBJ2-5; a weak D match, TRBD2 (6 bases). The end of the DNA fits TRBJ2-7 better, so the J call may be wrong. The CDR3 is 14 amino acids. Germline loops: CDR1 SGHRS, CDR2 YFSETQ.

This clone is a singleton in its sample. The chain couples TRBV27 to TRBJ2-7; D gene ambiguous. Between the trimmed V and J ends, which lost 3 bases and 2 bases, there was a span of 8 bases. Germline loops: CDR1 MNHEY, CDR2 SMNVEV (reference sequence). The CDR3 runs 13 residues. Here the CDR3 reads CASSLAGAYEQYF. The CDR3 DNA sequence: TGTGCCAGCAGTTTGGCAGGAGCCTACGAGCAGTACTTC.

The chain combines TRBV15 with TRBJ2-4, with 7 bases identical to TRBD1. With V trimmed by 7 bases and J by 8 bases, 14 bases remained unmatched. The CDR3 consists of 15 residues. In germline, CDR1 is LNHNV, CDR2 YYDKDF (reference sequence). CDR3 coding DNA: TGTGCCACCAAAAAGGGACAGACAGGGAAGGACATTCAGTACTTC. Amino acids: CATKKGQTGKDIQYF. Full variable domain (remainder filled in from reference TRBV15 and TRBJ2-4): DAMVIQNPRYQVTQFGKPVTLSCSQTLNHNVMYWYQQKSSQAPKLLFHYYDKDFNNEADTPDNFQSRRPNTSFCFLDIRSPGLGDTAMYLCATKKGQTGKDIQYFGAGTRLSVL.

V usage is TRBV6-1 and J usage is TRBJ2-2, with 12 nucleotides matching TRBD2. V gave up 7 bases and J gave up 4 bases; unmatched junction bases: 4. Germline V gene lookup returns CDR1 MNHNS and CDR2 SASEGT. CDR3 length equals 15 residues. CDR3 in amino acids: CASTPGLAGTGELFF. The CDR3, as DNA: TGTGCCAGCACCCCGGGACTAGCGGGCACCGGGGAGCTGTTTTTT.

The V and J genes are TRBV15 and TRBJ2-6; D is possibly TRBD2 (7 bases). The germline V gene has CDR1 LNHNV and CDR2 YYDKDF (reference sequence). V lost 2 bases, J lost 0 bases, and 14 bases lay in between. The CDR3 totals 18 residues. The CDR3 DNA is TGTGCCACCAGCAGACTGCGCGGGGGCCTCTCTGGGGCCAACGTCCTGACTTTC. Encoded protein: CATSRLRGGLSGANVLTF.

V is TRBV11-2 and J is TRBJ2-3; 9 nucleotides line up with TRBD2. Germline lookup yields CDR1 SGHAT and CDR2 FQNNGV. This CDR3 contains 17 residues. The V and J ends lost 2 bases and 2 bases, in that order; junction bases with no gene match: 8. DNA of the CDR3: TGTGCCAGCAGCTTATGGGGAGCGGGGGGACCCACAGATACGCAGTATTTT. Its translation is CASSLWGAGGPTDTQYF.

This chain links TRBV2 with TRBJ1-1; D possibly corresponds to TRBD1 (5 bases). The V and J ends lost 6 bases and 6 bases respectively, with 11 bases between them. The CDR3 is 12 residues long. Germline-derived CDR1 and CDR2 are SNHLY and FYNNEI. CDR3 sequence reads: CASRGGASEAFF. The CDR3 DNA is TGTGCCAGCAGGGGAGGGGCCTCTGAAGCTTTCTTT.

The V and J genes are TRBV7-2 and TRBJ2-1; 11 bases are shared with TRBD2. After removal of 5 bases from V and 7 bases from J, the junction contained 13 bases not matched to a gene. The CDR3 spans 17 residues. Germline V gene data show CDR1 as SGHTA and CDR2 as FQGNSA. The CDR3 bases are TGTGCCAGCAGCCTCATGGCGGGACTAGCGGCGTGGAATGAGCAGTTCTTC. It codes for CASSLMAGLAAWNEQFF.